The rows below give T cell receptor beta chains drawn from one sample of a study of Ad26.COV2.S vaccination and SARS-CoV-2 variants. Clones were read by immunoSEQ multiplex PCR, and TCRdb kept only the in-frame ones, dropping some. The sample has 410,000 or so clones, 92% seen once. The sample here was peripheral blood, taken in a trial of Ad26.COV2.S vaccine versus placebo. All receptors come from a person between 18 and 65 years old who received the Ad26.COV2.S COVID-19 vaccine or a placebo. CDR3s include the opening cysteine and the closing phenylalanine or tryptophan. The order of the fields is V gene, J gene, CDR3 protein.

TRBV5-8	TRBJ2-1	CASSLPHGTSGGAYNEQFF
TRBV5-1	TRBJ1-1	CASSLAGQLTEAFF
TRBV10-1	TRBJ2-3	CASSESRAPFADTQYF
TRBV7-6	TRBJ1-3	CASSLGGQYSGNTIYF
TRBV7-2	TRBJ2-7	CASSLVGGLAGGYEQYF
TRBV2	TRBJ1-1	CASTDLISTGGRNTEAFF
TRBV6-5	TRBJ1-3	CASSYGFGNTIYF
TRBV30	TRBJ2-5	CAWSFGGAEQETQYF
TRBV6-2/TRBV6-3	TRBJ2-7	CASSSDRPTESYEQYF
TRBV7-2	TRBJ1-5	CATTPQTGEQPQHF
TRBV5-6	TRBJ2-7	CASSSGPRIYEQYF
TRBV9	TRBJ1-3	CASSVEWFSGNTIYF
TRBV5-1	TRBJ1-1	CASRVGGQQIMNTEAFF
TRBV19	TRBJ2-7	CASSMRRQGVSYEQYF
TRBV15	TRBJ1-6	CATSRLWASGSPLHF
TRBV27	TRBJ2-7	CASSTGTYEQYF
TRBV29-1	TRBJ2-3	CSVELVRTQYF
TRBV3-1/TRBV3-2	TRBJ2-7	CASSQSSYEQYF
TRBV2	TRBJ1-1	CASRTFGQNTEAFF
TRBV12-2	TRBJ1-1	CASPCLLTSGGNTEAFF
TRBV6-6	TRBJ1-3	CASCCETLTGNTIYF
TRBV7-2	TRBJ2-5	CASSLLPRGETQYF
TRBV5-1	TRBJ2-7	CASSFKSGETYEQYF
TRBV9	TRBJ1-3	CASSVVDDFSGNTIYF
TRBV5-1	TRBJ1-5	CASSYGTGNQPQHF
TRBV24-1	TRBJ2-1	CATSVAGGPNEQFF
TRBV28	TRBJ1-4	CASSSTDRGFSF
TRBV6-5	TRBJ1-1	CASSGMTGVGTEAFF
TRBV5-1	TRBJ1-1	CASSLATGGNTEAFF
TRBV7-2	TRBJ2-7	CASSLLAGFDYEQYF
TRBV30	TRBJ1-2	CAWSLAGPGYTF
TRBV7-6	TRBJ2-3	CASSLASGMGTDTQYF
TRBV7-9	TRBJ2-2	CASSLGRGQLANTGELFF
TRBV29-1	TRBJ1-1	CSVGQHPTEAFF
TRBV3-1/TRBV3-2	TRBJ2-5	CASSQSPSVETQYF
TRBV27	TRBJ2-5	CASGLTSGGKPNGETQYF
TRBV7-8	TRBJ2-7	CASSARGTASYEQYF
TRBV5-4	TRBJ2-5	CASSLSGSGFAQYF
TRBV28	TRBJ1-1	CASSLLRTEAFF